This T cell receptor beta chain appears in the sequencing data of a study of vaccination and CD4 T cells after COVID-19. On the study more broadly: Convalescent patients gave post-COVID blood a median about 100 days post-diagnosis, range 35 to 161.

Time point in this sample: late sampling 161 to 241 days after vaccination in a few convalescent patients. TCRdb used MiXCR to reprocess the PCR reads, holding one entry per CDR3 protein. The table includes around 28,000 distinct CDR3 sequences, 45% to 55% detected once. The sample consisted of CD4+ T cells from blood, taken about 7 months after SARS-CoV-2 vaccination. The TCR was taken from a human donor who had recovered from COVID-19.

CDR3 bases: TGTGCCAGCAGTTCCGGGACTAGCGGGAGTAATGAGCAGTTCTTC. Translating it yields CASSSGTSGSNEQFF. V usage is TRBV27 and J usage is TRBJ2-1; 14 bases line up with TRBD2. V lost 4 bases to trimming and J lost 7 bases; unmatched junction nucleotides: 3. The CDR3 is made up of 15 amino acids. Germline values: CDR1 MNHEY, CDR2 SMNVEV (reference sequence).